This section outlines one TCR beta chain sequence together with its context. Only a few counts were recorded for this clonotype. Its antigen remains undetermined. The sample holds no much larger clone one base away, and base qualities are not on file. The roughly 37 donors, aged about 6 to 95 years, were systemically healthy Caucasian individuals from Russia. Around 9.9 milliliters of peripheral blood were collected from each donor into EDTA-treated Vacutainer tubes. PBMCs were isolated by Ficoll-Paque density-gradient centrifugation, with at least 7 million obtained per sample. Trizol reagent was used to extract total RNA from the PBMCs, yielding at least 5.5 micrograms per sample. For every donor, an aliquot of PBMCs went through flow cytometry to measure the percentages of naive CD45RAhigh/CD27high T cells. This sample is drawn from a study of blood T cells in healthy people across ages (dated by TCRdb to about 2015). Context from the whole study: In model experiments, template switching captured roughly one uniquely barcoded TCR beta cDNA molecule for every two T cells. To track age-related changes in TCR beta repertoire diversity, the study relied on deep sequencing normalized with unique cDNA molecular identifiers. The donors were split into four age groups: young (average about 16 years), middle-aged (roughly 40), aged (roughly 65) and long-lived (over 75). Two additional independent replicas of 1 million unique cDNA reads from the same blood draw were analyzed for two donors (one aged 18 to 30 and one aged 80 or older). Broad study findings and their caveats: Because profiling used bulk unsorted PBMCs, naive and antigen-experienced compartments could not be compared conclusively. Donor CMV infection status was unknown, potentially confounding age-related changes in expanded clonotypes. Observed TCR beta diversity per million T cells fell roughly linearly with age, and a significant reduction was already apparent by age approximately 40. Compared with the aged group, more naive CD4+ T cells, fewer expanded clones and increased TCR diversity were shown by the long-lived group, suggesting age selection. Estimates of total diversity from one million sequenced T cells were regarded as lower bounds and underestimates. The percentage of naive T cells measured by flow cytometry correlated strongly with observed TCR beta diversity.

Reading from cysteine to phenylalanine, the CDR3 counts 15 amino acids. Only the CDR3 part of the read is kept: 45 bases, read in frame from the first base. The germline ends are 17 bases apart after V is trimmed by 1 base and J by 8 bases. Per the germline V gene, LGHNA is the CDR1 and YNFKEQ is the CDR2. The receptor library was made with 5' RACE. The listed sequencing device is Illumina HiSeq 2500. A second about 7 to 12 cycle PCR used a sample-barcoded 5' primer and a J-beta primer mix. A template-switch 5' adaptor carrying 12 random nucleotides introduced a unique molecular identifier onto each TCR beta cDNA molecule. Each sample yielded at least 2.5 million CDR3-containing paired-end reads. All of the RNA was converted into first-strand cDNA using the Mint cDNA synthesis kit, with a TRBC-specific oligonucleotide serving as the primer. Following uracil-DNA glycosylase treatment, all cDNA underwent a first 18-cycle PCR with the universal primers M1SS and BC2_uni_R. As for how the authors treated the data: Normalization of each sample was performed by random selection of 1 million high-quality reads, each carrying a distinct molecular identifier. Instead of being binned into consensus sequences, reads that shared molecular identifiers were thrown out. CDR3 identification, clonotype clustering and error correction used MiTCR with a Q25 quality threshold and the strictest error-elimination algorithm. A nonparametric unseen species model with Euler transformation was used to estimate lower-bound total TCR beta diversity. The raw public reads went through TCRdb reprocessing: fastp at Q25, MiXCR clone calling, in-frame beta chains kept. Duplicate CDR3 protein sequences are folded into a single record with the most common DNA and genes. What appears here as the V and J calls and clone size reflects TCRdb's work, not the paper's. The sample contains 760,000 or so distinct CDR3 sequences, roughly 25% of them found a single time. The biggest ten clones account for more than 7.5% of the sample.

Separately, the same data were catalogued under a study of T cells of mothers and their children. That second publication adds: Nine systemically healthy Caucasian individuals, comprising three mothers and their six children, were included as donors. cDNA synthesis used all of the extracted RNA, with around 1.4 ug of RNA in each 15 ul reaction. In the second PCR, the M1S primer introduced both the sample barcodes and 2-4 random nucleotides. Over 8 million TCR beta CDR3 reads were obtained for each mother, and millions of reads were obtained for each child. Thymic selection shapes the output of TCR recombination in a similar way in related and unrelated pairs, and inherited differences have a minor effect. Normalized repertoire overlap was always found to be slightly, but never significantly, higher in related mother-child pairs than in unrelated mother-child pairs. With a sensitivity of about 100 clones per million clonotypes, no persistent microchimeric T cell clones were detected. To look for features that set related mother-child pairs apart from unrelated individuals, the researchers ran deep NGS to compare the TCR beta repertoires of mothers and children. Mothers averaged roughly 40 +/- 4 years of age and children averaged around 10 +/- 4 years. After adapters were ligated using NEBNext reagents, the libraries underwent 100+100 nt paired-end sequencing on an Illumina HiSeq 2000. To prevent cross-contamination, the mother and child libraries were prepared a month apart and were sequenced in separate runs. Between roughly 500,000 and 2,100,000 distinct TCR beta clonotypes were identified per donor. Naive TCR beta clonotypes were estimated from low-frequency clonotypes matched to each donor's FACS-determined naive share, without sorting.

The V and J genes are TRBV4-2 and TRBJ1-1; the D gene is possibly TRBD1, with 5 bases matching. Sequenced input: blood. The sequence was obtained from a boy between 5 and 17 years old in good health. In nucleotides, the sequence is TGTGCCAGCAGCCAAGGTATGGTAATAGGGGCGGAAGCTTTCTTT. The translation is CASSQGMVIGAEAFF.